The TCR beta chain under discussion was sequenced for a study of graft-versus-host responses after intestinal transplantation. There are 17 residues in the CDR3. Trimming cost V 1 base and J 4 bases, with 16 bases left between them. From germline, CDR1 is MGHRA and CDR2 YSYEKL. The assay was immunoSEQ multiplex PCR, and TCRdb's table has in-frame clones only and misses some. The sample contains more than 70,000 clones, approximately 82% of which appear only once. Study outcomes and limitations: Peak circulating GvH clone levels were associated with early post-transplant HvG declines. There were GvH clones found in recipient marrow, and some of them appeared first in ileum or blood.

A word on this clone: Antigen unknown.

The starting material was unstimulated CD4+ T cells sorted from spleen or lymph node cells, obtained before intestinal transplant. The V call is TRBV4-1, the J call TRBJ2-2; D might be TRBD2 (6 bases). The TCR comes from a human donor who received an intestinal transplant. CDR3 nucleotide sequence: TGCGCCAGCAGCCAAGGTGGGGGAGGTTGGGGCACCGGGGAGCTGTTTTTT. It encodes CASSQGGGGWGTGELFF.